The present entry profiles one TCR beta chain with its context. Its antigen remains unknown. The data belong to a study of cytomegalovirus exposure and HLA in healthy donors. Study-wide findings and caveats: TCR beta V- and J-gene trimming was later associated with a missense DCLRE1C variant. In an earlier analysis, about 87% or about 30%: the productive usage of most TCR beta V segments.

The primer mix had 60 Vbeta and 13 Jbeta primers. Assay: immunoSEQ multiplex PCR; the TCRdb copy retains only in-frame clones and omits some. The table lists about 160,000 clones, 65% to 90% of them singletons. This TCR derives from a woman in her late teens or twenties in good health and CMV-seronegative. Sequencing used PBMCs.

The CDR3: CASSLTGQYHEQFF. CDR3 in DNA: TGTGCCAGCAGCCTGACAGGCCAATATCATGAGCAGTTCTTC. The J gene is TRBJ2-1, the V gene TRBV2; D possibly corresponds to TRBD1 (6 bases). This CDR3 is 14 amino acids long. With 6 bases removed from V and 8 bases from J, the gap between germline ends came to 17 bases. Germline V gene data show CDR1 as SNHLY and CDR2 as FYNNEI.